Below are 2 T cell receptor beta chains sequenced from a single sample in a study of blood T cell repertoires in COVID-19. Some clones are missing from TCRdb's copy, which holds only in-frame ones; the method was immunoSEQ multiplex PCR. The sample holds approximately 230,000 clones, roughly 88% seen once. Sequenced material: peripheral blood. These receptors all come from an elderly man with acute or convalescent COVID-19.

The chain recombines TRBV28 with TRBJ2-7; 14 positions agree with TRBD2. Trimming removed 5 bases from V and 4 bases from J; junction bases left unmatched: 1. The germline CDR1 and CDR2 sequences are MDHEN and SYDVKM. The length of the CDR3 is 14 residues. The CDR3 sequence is CASSGTSGSYEQYF. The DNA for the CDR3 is TGTGCCAGCAGTGGGACTAGCGGGAGTTACGAGCAGTACTTC.

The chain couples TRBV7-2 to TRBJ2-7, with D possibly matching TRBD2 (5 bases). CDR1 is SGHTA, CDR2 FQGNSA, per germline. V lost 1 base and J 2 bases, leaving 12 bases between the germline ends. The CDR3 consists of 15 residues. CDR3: CASSLEGGPAYEQYF. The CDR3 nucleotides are TGTGCCAGCAGCTTAGAAGGCGGGCCTGCCTACGAGCAGTACTTC.